This T cell receptor beta chain is drawn from a study of cytomegalovirus exposure and HLA in healthy donors. Broader study findings: In an earlier analysis, most TCR beta V segments were productive about 87% or about 30% of the time. Apparent HLA restriction characterized most CMV-associated TCR beta chains in a later analysis. The study assumed roughly uniform donor sequencing depth for presence/absence analyses.

The germline V and J ends were trimmed by 3 bases and 3 bases, with 7 bases remaining between them. Germline CDR1 SGHRS, CDR2 YFSETQ. This CDR3 has 13 amino acids. This clone was detected a few times. The antigen remains undetermined. It was with 60 Vbeta and 13 Jbeta primers that the PCR ran. As originally analysed: Later work found 80 million or so unique TCR beta chains, with 10 million to 14 million shared. TCRdb keeps only in-frame clones here, not all; method: immunoSEQ multiplex PCR. From that table come the V and J calls and clone size; the DNA was used to work out D and trimming. The data hold 90,000 to 130,000 clones, with 65% to 80% observed a single time.

This rearrangement joins TRBV5-1 to TRBJ1-5; D unclear. The sequenced material came from PBMCs. The clonotype comes from a young man in good health and CMV-seropositive. The CDR3 DNA reads TGCGCCAGCAGCTCGGGGTTCAATCAGCCCCAGCATTTT. Translating it yields CASSSGFNQPQHF.